This T cell receptor (beta chain) is from a study of cytomegalovirus exposure and HLA in healthy donors. Note on this clone: The antigen remains undetermined.

PCR was performed using 60 Vbeta and 13 Jbeta primers. Sequencing used immunoSEQ multiplex PCR; TCRdb keeps in-frame clones, though not all of them. The repertoire holds more than 90,000 clones, with just under 70% as singletons. Germline assignment: CDR1 LGHNA and CDR2 YNFKEQ. Deletions cut 4 bases from V and 5 bases from J, with 11 bases between. This CDR3 is 13 amino acids long. Whole-study findings and limits: Associated with cytomegalovirus, according to the listing, were 150 to 200 TCR beta chains.

Sequencing was done on a sample of PBMCs. The chain is built from TRBV4-2 and TRBJ2-5; D gene unclear. The receptor was isolated from a man between 50 and 59 years old in good health and CMV-seronegative. This chain's CDR3 is CASSLNGWETQYF. In nucleotides, the CDR3 is TGTGCCAGCAGCCTGAATGGCTGGGAGACCCAGTACTTC.